The text below deals with one T cell receptor (beta chain). These data are taken from a study of blood T cell repertoires in COVID-19. Study as a whole: Acute and convalescent COVID-19 specimens originated in the United States, Italy and Spain. In each case, the material was cDNA or gDNA derived from T cells, B-cell-depleted T cells, or PBMCs.

This CDR3 is 17 amino acids long. V dropped 7 bases and J dropped 4; count of bases not matched to a gene: 11. Germline V gene data show CDR1 as MDHEN and CDR2 as SYDVKM. Authors' methods: Amplified reference gene primers provided the basis for estimating nucleated cell counts. Libraries were prepared by immunoSEQ multiplex PCR; TCRdb keeps only in-frame clonotypes and omits some of them. The V and J calls and clone size are taken from that table; D and trimming were inferred from the DNA. Counted here are about 79,000 clones, around nine tenths occurring once; the ten biggest clones make up more than 11%.

The chain links TRBV28 to TRBJ1-5; 12 bases line up with TRBD1. The clonotype comes from a man between 65 and 80 years old with active or convalescent COVID-19. The sample comprised peripheral blood. The CDR3 nucleotides read TGTGCCAGCACCCGGGACAGGGGGCCCCCTTTTAATCAGCCCCAGCATTTT. Amino acids: CASTRDRGPPFNQPQHF.